This TCR beta chain is from a study of cytotoxic CD8 clonotypes in ibrutinib-treated CLL. Overall study: A mean of around 270,000 productive templates and 90,000 or so productive rearrangements was obtained per sample.

On this clone: Its antigen is not known.

CDR1 and CDR2 (germline): SGHNT, YYREEE (reference sequence). The CDR3 covers 15 residues. Trimming shortened V by 1 base and J by 3 bases, and 11 bases separated the two germline ends. From cryopreserved PBMCs came about 2 micrograms of genomic DNA used for TCR beta libraries. Study outcomes and limitations: Private clonotypes, not public ones, expanded at ibrutinib response. Baseline levels of clonality went above those of age-matched healthy donors and moved with circulating CD8+ T-cell counts.

TCRdb keeps only in-frame clones here, not all; method: immunoSEQ multiplex PCR. The sample shows tens of thousands of clones, approximately 51% of them seen only once. This sample comprised PBMCs, obtained before ibrutinib treatment. The V call is TRBV5-4, the J call TRBJ1-5; the D gene is possibly TRBD1 (5 bases). The receptor was derived from a human donor with chronic lymphocytic leukemia. The CDR3: CASSLQGSINQPQHF. In nucleotides, the CDR3 is TGTGCCAGCAGCTTGCAGGGCAGCATCAATCAGCCCCAGCATTTT.